This T cell receptor beta chain was observed in a study of T-cell reconstitution after alpha-beta-depleted transplantation in children. Whole-study results and caveats: Reportedly, alpha-beta T cells present about two months post-transplant originated from several hundred expanded clones of graft origin. Recipient T cells and thymic progenitors that survived gave rise to the high TCRbeta diversity observed at day 60 in some patients. T-cell numbers and diversity, one year after transplant, stemmed largely from T cells that were newly produced.

Points on this clonotype: Its antigen remains unknown.

Unique molecular identifiers were incorporated during preparation of the TCRbeta library. TCRdb independently ran MiXCR on the PCR reads; one entry per CDR3 protein. This table holds some 350,000 distinct CDR3 sequences, 16% found once. The CDR3 runs to 19 residues. Germline CDR1 is MGHRA and CDR2 is YSYEKL. Trimming shortened V by 1 base and J by 0 bases, and 21 bases separated the two germline ends. V gene TRBV4-1 combines with J gene TRBJ1-2; D is undetermined. The material was PBMCs, mostly from graft donor cells, obtained 360 days after TCRalphabeta/CD19-depleted stem cell transplant. This TCR derives from a male patient under 10 years old who had a stem cell transplant for acute lymphoblastic leukemia, so the T cells may come from the graft donor. As DNA, the CDR3 is TGCGCCAGCAGCCAAGTCCGTTCACCGGGCCTGGCAGCTAACTATGGCTACACCTTC. This gives the protein CASSQVRSPGLAANYGYTF.